This passage covers 8 T cell receptor beta chains from one sample sequenced in a study of T cells in Graves' hyperthyroidism and ophthalmopathy. The investigators amplified TCR beta CDR3 regions from RNA transcripts. Carried out on the TCR CDR3, a first-round RT-PCR used the HTBI primer set. TCRdb analysed the multiplex PCR reads with MiXCR anew, one entry per CDR3 protein. The sample holds around 100,000 distinct CDR3 sequences; over 45% are singletons and the top ten take roughly 24%. The source material was blood. The receptors come from a man aged 35 to 55 with Graves' hyperthyroidism.

In this sample, this clonotype turned up many times. V is TRBV24-1 and J is TRBJ2-2; 8 bases are shared with TRBD1. The CDR3 consists of 16 residues. The J segment lost 3 bases and the V segment lost 2 bases, leaving 4 bases of the junction unmatched. The germline CDR1 and CDR2 sequences are KGHDR and SFDVKD. CDR3 sequence (DNA): TGTGCCACCAGTGATTCCGGGACAGGTGACACCGGGGAGCTGTTTTTT. Residues: CATSDSGTGDTGELFF.

This chain uses TRBV24-1 with TRBJ2-5; 11 bases are a match to TRBD2. Losses at the gene ends were 3 bases for V and 1 base for J; bases not matched to a gene: 6. Germline assignment: CDR1 KGHDR and CDR2 SFDVKD. The length of the CDR3 is 17 residues. The CDR3, as DNA: TGTGCCACCAGTGATCCCGGACTAGCGGGTTTCCAAGAGACCCAGTACTTC. Encoded protein: CATSDPGLAGFQETQYF.

This clonotype was seen more than once but under ten times. A read error is possible here, since a much larger clone lies one base away. The J gene is TRBJ1-2, the V gene TRBV5-1, with unresolved D. The CDR3 runs 15 residues. CDR1 is SGHRS, CDR2 YFSETQ, per germline. DNA for the CDR3: TGCGCCGGCAGCCCGGCTTTACGGGGAGTCGATGGCTACACCTTC. Translating gives CAGSPALRGVDGYTF.

The chain employs TRBV12-3 or TRBV12-4 and TRBJ2-3; possibly TRBD1 for D (5 bases). V lost 3 bases and J 5 bases, leaving 18 bases between the germline ends. The CDR3 loop spans 16 amino acids. The CDR3 loop is CASSLRQGSLGDTQYF. The CDR3 DNA reads TGTGCCAGCAGTTTGAGGCAGGGTTCTTTAGGAGATACGCAGTATTTT.

This clonotype was observed at least ten times. The V gene is TRBV6-1, the J gene TRBJ1-2; perhaps TRBD1 as D (6 bases). V shed 6 bases and J shed 8 bases, with 16 bases lying between them. The CDR3 extends over 13 amino acids. From germline, CDR1 is MNHNS and CDR2 SASEGT. As DNA, the CDR3 is TGTGCCAGCAGAGGGGGGCATCCGTGGGGCTACACCTTC. The encoded protein is CASRGGHPWGYTF.

As to this clonotype: A read error is possible here, since a much larger clone lies one base away. In DNA, the CDR3 is TGTGCCAGCAGTCCCCTCCGGAGATCCGGGTCCAACGTCCTGACTTTC. Protein: CASSPLRRSGSNVLTF. The chain joins TRBV12-3 or TRBV12-4 to TRBJ2-6, with unresolved D. CDR3 size: 16 residues. V lost 5 bases, J lost 8 bases, and 19 bases lay in between.

This clonotype was counted at least ten times. The chain joins TRBV4-3 to TRBJ2-5; 12 nucleotides align to TRBD1. CDR3 length: 15 residues. Germline CDR1 reads LGHNA; CDR2 reads YSLEER. With V trimmed by 1 base and J by 4 bases, 1 base remained unmatched. CDR3: CASSQVGQGAETQYF. The CDR3 region has the DNA TGCGCCAGCAGCCAAGTGGGACAGGGGGCAGAGACCCAGTACTTC.

DNA for the CDR3: TGTGCCAGCAGTCATCTCGACGAAAACTACACCTTC. Translating gives CASSHLDENYTF. The rearrangement links TRBV7-6 to TRBJ1-2; no clear D. This CDR3 contains 12 residues. Per the germline V gene, CDR1 is SGHVS and CDR2 is FNYEAQ. V was shortened by 6 bases and J by 10 bases, with 15 bases between the two germline ends.